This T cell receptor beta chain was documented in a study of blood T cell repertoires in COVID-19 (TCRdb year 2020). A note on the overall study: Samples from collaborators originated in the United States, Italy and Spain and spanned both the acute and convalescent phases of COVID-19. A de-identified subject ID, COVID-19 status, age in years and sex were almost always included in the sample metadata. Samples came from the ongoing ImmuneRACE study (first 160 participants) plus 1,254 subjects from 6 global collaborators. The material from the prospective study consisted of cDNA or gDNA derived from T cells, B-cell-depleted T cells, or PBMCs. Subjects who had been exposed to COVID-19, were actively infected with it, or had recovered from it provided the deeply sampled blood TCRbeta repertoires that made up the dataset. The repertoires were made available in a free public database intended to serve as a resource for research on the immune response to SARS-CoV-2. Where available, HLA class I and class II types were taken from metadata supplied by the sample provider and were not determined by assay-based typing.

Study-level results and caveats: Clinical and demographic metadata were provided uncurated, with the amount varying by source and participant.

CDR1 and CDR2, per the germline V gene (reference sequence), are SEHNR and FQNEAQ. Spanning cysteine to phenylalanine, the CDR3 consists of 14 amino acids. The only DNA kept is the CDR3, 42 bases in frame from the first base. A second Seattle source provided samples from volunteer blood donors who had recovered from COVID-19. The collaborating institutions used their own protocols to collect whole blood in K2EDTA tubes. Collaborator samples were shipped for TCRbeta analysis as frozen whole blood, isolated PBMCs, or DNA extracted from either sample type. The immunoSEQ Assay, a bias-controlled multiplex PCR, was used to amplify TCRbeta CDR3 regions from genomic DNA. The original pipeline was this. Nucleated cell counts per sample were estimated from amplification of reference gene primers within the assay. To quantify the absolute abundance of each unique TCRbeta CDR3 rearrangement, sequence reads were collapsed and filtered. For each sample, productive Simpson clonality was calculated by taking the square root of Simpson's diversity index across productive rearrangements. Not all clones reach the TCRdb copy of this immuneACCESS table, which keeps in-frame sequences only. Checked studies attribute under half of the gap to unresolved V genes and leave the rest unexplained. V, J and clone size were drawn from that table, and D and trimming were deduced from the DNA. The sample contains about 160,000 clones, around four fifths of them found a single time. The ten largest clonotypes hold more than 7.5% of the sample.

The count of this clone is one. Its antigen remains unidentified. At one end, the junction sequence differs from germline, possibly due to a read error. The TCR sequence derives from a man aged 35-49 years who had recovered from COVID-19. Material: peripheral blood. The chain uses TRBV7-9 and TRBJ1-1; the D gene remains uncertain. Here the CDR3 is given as CASSLARENTEAFF. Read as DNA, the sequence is TGTGCCAGCAGCCTAGCGAGGGAAAACACTGAAGCTTTCTTT.